Listed below are T cell receptor beta chains from one sample, sequenced in a study of T-cell reconstitution after alpha-beta-depleted transplantation in children. TCRdb reprocessed the PCR reads via MiXCR and lists one record per CDR3 protein. The sample holds about 1,000,000 distinct CDR3 sequences; roughly 31% are singletons and the top ten take approximately 30%. Here the sequenced sample was PBMCs, mostly from graft donor cells, taken 360 days after TCRalphabeta/CD19-depleted stem cell transplant. These receptor sequences come from a boy in the first two years of life who had a stem cell transplant for SCID, so the T cells may come from the graft donor. Each CDR3 is given without its conserved first and last residue. Clone size is not always given. Where it is, it says once, few, many or a class for expanded clones.

clone size,J gene,V gene,CDR3 protein
NA,TRBJ1-1,TRBV3-1,ASSPQRKYTEAF
NA,TRBJ2-1,TRBV12-3/TRBV12-4,ASQPESGEQF
few,TRBJ1-4,TRBV7-9,ASSSPSQGTGEKLF
many,TRBJ2-1,TRBV5-1,ASSSRLAGIYNEQF
NA,TRBJ1-1,TRBV3-1,ASSQRGGLGTEAF
few,TRBJ2-5,TRBV10-3,AISTSGGAQETQY
NA,TRBJ2-1,TRBV4-1,ASSQTSSRSSYNEQF
NA,TRBJ2-1,TRBV5-1,ASSPISYNEQF
NA,TRBJ2-5,TRBV9,ASSFSGGRKETQY
few,TRBJ1-1,TRBV7-8,ASSTWTGTMNTEAF
few,TRBJ1-1,TRBV5-1,ASSLNAVLNTEAF
NA,TRBJ2-1,TRBV4-2,ASSPYGRAGGQNEQF
few,TRBJ2-3,TRBV5-1,ASSLMRGDTDTQY
NA,TRBJ2-7,TRBV9,ASRWGRGVHEQY
few,TRBJ2-5,TRBV20-1,SVMAPRETQY
few,TRBJ2-1,TRBV9,ASSVGGQPVYNEQF
NA,TRBJ1-2,TRBV5-1,ASSLGQGVSGYT
NA,TRBJ2-1,TRBV20-1,SAERTAGGPLNEQF
many,TRBJ2-7,TRBV28,ASSAYGGTARYEQY
NA,TRBJ2-7,TRBV11-2,ASSVIYQQY
few,TRBJ1-1,TRBV5-5,ASSLVGGLMNTEAF
NA,TRBJ2-1,TRBV9,ASSVDQGVEQF
few,TRBJ1-3,TRBV20-1,SARPGFSGNTIY
few,TRBJ1-1,TRBV28,ASNRGTLMNTEAF
NA,TRBJ1-2,TRBV5-1,ASSLSGQGLGGGYT
NA,TRBJ2-1,TRBV5-1,ASSLLGGQNNEQF
NA,TRBJ2-2,TRBV28,ASRNRSRQGRKAGELF
NA,TRBJ2-2,TRBV28,ATQEPPRTGELF
NA,TRBJ2-3,TRBV20-1,SASGGFFTDTQY
NA,TRBJ1-6,TRBV14,ASSQAGSPLH
NA,TRBJ2-7,TRBV3-1,ASSQGPFLGGYEQY
many,TRBJ2-2,TRBV29-1,SVEMVWGNAGELF
NA,TRBJ2-1,TRBV7-6,ASSFGGTTEQF
few,TRBJ2-5,TRBV11-2,ASSYPYRDFQETQY
NA,TRBJ2-7,TRBV7-8,ASSLTEDEQY
NA,TRBJ2-1,TRBV7-8,ASSLNPGQGAYNEQF
many,TRBJ1-1,TRBV5-1,ASSLSRPVNTEAF
few,TRBJ2-7,TRBV6-1,ASSQMSKALFSYEQY
NA,TRBJ2-1,TRBV6-1,ASSPGTANLYNEQF
many,TRBJ2-3,TRBV7-3,ASSLMGQGTDTQY
NA,TRBJ2-1,TRBV15,ATSRLSGTGNNEQF
NA,TRBJ1-2,TRBV5-5,ASSLNGQTIYGYT
many,TRBJ2-3,TRBV12-3/TRBV12-4,ASSSPRAGGPADTQY
few,TRBJ2-5,TRBV27,ASSQGGLLETQY
NA,TRBJ2-7,TRBV12-3/TRBV12-4,ASRAIHGSNEQY
few,TRBJ2-1,TRBV12-3/TRBV12-4,ASSPEGQGINEQF
NA,TRBJ2-7,TRBV20-1,SARLKRADPFLGSSYEQY
NA,TRBJ2-2,TRBV9,ASTTSLAGASTGELF
few,TRBJ2-6,TRBV18,ASSPYGTFPSGANVLT
NA,TRBJ2-1,TRBV7-9,ASARGLAGAGNEQF